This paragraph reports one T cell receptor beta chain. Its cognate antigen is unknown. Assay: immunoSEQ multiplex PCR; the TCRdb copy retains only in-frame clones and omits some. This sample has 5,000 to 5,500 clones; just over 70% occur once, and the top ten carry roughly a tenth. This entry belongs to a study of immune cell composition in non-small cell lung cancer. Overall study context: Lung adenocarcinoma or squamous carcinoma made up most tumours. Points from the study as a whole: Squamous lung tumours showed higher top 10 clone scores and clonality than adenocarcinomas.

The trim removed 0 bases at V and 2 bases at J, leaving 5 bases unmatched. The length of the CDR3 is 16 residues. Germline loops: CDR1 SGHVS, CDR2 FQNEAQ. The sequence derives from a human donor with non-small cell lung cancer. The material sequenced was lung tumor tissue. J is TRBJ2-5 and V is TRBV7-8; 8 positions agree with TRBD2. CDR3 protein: CASSLAGSGIQETQYF. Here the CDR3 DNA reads TGTGCCAGCAGCTTAGCTGGTAGCGGGATTCAAGAGACCCAGTACTTC.